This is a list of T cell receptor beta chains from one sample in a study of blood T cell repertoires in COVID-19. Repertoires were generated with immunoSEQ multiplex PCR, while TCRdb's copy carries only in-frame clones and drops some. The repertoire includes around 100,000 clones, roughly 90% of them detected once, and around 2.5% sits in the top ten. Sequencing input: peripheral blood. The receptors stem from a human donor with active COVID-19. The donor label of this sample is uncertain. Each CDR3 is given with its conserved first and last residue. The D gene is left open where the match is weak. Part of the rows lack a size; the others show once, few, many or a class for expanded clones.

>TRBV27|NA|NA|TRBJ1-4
CASSLGQTTNEKLFF
TGTGCCAGCAGTTTAGGACAGACAACTAATGAAAAACTGTTTTTT
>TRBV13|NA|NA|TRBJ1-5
CASSLGDTNQPQHF
TGTGCCAGCAGCTTGGGGGACACAAATCAGCCCCAGCATTTT
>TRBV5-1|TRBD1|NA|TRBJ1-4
CASSLGRDRGEKLFF
TGCGCCAGCAGCCTAGGCCGGGACAGGGGTGAAAAACTGTTTTTT
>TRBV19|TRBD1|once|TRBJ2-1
CASSTPGQGSYNEQFF
TGTGCCAGTAGTACCCCGGGACAGGGGAGCTACAATGAGCAGTTCTTC
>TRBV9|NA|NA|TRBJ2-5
CASSVASDSQETQYF
TGTGCCAGCAGCGTAGCAAGCGACAGCCAAGAGACCCAGTACTTC
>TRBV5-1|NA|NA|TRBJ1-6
CASSLGVKGHSPLHF
TGCGCCAGCAGCTTGGGAGTGAAGGGGCATTCACCCCTCCACTTT
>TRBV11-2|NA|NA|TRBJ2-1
CASQGQPNYNEQFF
TGTGCCAGTCAGGGGCAGCCTAACTACAATGAGCAGTTCTTC
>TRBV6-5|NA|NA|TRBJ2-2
CASRPHGLTGELFF
TGTGCCAGCAGGCCACATGGGCTAACCGGGGAGCTGTTTTTT
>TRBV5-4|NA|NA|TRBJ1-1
CASSLDLLETEAFF
TGTGCCAGCAGCTTGGACCTGCTAGAGACTGAAGCTTTCTTT
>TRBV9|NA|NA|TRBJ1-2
CASSETLQYGYTF
TGTGCCAGCAGCGAGACTCTTCAGTATGGCTACACCTTC
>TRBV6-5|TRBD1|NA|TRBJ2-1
CATTGDRGGEQFF
TGTGCCACTACCGGGGACAGGGGAGGGGAGCAGTTCTTC
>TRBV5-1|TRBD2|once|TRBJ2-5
CASSRSGGETQYF
TGCGCCAGCAGCCGTAGCGGGGGTGAGACCCAGTACTTC
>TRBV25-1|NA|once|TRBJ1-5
CASSESREGTQHF
TGTGCCAGCAGTGAGTCTAGGGAGGGCACCCAGCATTTT
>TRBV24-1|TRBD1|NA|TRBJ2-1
CATSETGTGYEYEQFF
TGTGCCACCAGTGAAACCGGGACAGGGTATGAGTATGAGCAGTTCTTC
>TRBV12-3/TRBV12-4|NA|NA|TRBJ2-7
CASSNNYEQYF
TGTGCCAGCAGTAACAACTACGAGCAGTACTTC
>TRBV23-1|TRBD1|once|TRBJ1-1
CASLRKTGDTEAFF
TGCGCCAGCCTTCGGAAGACAGGGGACACTGAAGCTTTCTTT
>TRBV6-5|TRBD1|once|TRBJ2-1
CASRTPDRVNEQFF
TGTGCCAGCAGGACCCCCGACAGGGTCAATGAGCAGTTCTTC
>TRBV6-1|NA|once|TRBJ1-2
CASSEMQAPTYGYTF
TGTGCCAGCAGTGAAATGCAGGCTCCCACCTATGGCTACACCTTC
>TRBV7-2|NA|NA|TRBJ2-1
CASNRGGMVDEQFF
TGTGCCAGCAACAGGGGGGGGATGGTCGATGAGCAGTTCTTC